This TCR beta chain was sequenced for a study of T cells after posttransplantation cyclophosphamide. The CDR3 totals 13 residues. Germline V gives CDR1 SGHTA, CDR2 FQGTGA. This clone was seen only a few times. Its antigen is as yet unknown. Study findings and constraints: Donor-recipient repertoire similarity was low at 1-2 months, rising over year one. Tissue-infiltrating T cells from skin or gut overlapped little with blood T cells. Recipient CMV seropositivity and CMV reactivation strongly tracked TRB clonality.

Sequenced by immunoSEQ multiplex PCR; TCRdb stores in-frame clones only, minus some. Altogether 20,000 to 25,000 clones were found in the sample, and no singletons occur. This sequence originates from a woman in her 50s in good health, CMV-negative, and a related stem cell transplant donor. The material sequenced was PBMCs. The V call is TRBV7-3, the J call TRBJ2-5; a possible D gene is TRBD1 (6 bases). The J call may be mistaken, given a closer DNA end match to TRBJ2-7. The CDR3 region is CASSTGSSYEQYF. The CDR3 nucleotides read TGTGCCAGCTCAACAGGGTCCTCCTACGAGCAGTACTTC.